The clone carrying this TCR beta chain appeared a single time. The protocol was immunoSEQ multiplex PCR, while the TCRdb copy is restricted to in-frame clones and leaves out a portion. The data contain about 82,000 clones, roughly 89% of them singletons. The data were obtained in a study of siplizumab effects on memory and regulatory T cells. The V end was cut by 0 bases, the J end by 1 base, with 3 bases between. This CDR3 comprises 13 residues. CDR1 and CDR2 from the germline V gene are SGHNT and YENEEA. This clonotype originated in a human donor in good health. What was sequenced was Tregs sorted from blood. The V and J genes are TRBV11-3 and TRBJ2-5; unclear D gene. CDR3 in DNA: TGTGCCAGCAGCTTAGAGGTCCAAGAGACCCAGTACTTC. It encodes CASSLEVQETQYF. The full variable domain, completed using reference TRBV11-3 and TRBJ2-5, is EAGVVQSPRYKIIEKKQPVAFWCNPISGHNTLYWYLQNLGQGPELLIRYENEEAVDDSQLPKDRFSAERLKGVDSTLKIQPAELGDSAVYLCASSLEVQETQYFGPGTRLLVL.